The 24 T cell receptor beta chains below come from one sample, sequenced in a study of blood T cell repertoires in COVID-19. TCRdb's table, derived via immunoSEQ multiplex PCR, lists solely in-frame clones and lacks some. The sample consists of some 260,000 clones, about 91% of them appearing once. The sequenced sample consisted of peripheral blood. These receptors all stem from a woman aged 25 to 45 with COVID-19, enrolled during active disease.

This clone was counted once. This rearrangement joins TRBV10-3 to TRBJ2-1; 7 bases line up with TRBD2. Trimming took 2 bases from V and 6 from J; bases not matched to a gene: 13. The germline V gene has CDR1 ENHRY and CDR2 SYGVKD. The CDR3 extends over 17 amino acids. The CDR3 reads CAISEGPTGGQSNEQFF. The CDR3, as DNA: TGTGCCATCAGTGAGGGCCCCACGGGAGGTCAGTCCAATGAGCAGTTCTTC.

The CDR3 protein is CASSSRDRATEAFF. CDR3 DNA: TGTGCCAGCAGCTCCCGGGACAGGGCTACTGAAGCTTTCTTT. The V call is TRBV13, the J call TRBJ1-1, with TRBD1 identical over 9 bases. Trimming took 4 bases from V and 5 from J; bases not matched to a gene: 5. The CDR3 spans 14 residues. Germline V gene data show CDR1 as PRHDT and CDR2 as FYEKMQ (reference sequence).

V is TRBV4-1 and J is TRBJ1-5, with D possibly matching TRBD1 (6 bases). The CDR3 contains 18 residues. Trimming took off 4 bases at V and 4 bases at J, with 23 bases between the two ends. Germline V gene lookup returns CDR1 MGHRA and CDR2 YSYEKL. Written as DNA, the CDR3 is TGCGCCAGCAGCCTAATCCCCCGTCTGACAGGCTATAATCAGCCCCAGCATTTT. It codes for CASSLIPRLTGYNQPQHF.

The gene calls are TRBV5-4 and TRBJ1-5; 7 bases are a match to TRBD1. CDR1 and CDR2 (germline): SGHNT, YYREEE (reference sequence). The J segment lost 4 bases and the V segment lost 4 bases, leaving 8 bases of the junction unmatched. The CDR3 is 15 residues long. CDR3: CASSRSGTANQPQHF. The CDR3 nucleotides read TGTGCCAGCAGCCGCTCCGGGACAGCGAATCAGCCCCAGCATTTT.

J is TRBJ2-2 and V is TRBV6-2 or TRBV6-3; maybe TRBD1 (5 bases). V was clipped by 4 bases and J by 0 bases, with 15 bases between them. CDR3 length equals 17 residues. Germline V CDR1 and CDR2: MNHEY, SVGEGT. Here the CDR3 DNA reads TGTGCCAGCAGTTTGAACACAGGACGGTCGAACACCGGGGAGCTGTTTTTT. This gives the protein CASSLNTGRSNTGELFF.

This clone occurred once. The CDR3 sequence: CASSRQGASEAFF. The CDR3 DNA sequence: TGTGCCAGCAGCCGACAGGGGGCCTCTGAAGCTTTCTTT. The gene calls are TRBV11-2 and TRBJ1-1; 10 bases map to TRBD1. V lost 5 bases to trimming and J lost 6 bases; unmatched junction nucleotides: 3. CDR1 SGHAT and CDR2 FQNNGV come from the germline V gene. CDR3 length: 13 residues.

The chain employs TRBV4-3 and TRBJ1-1; D is possibly TRBD1 (6 bases). CDR3 length: 14 amino acids. V was trimmed by 7 bases and J by 4 bases, leaving 16 bases between them. Germline values: CDR1 LGHNA, CDR2 YSLEER. The CDR3 loop is CASTFRLGGTEAFF. The DNA of the CDR3 is TGCGCCAGCACTTTCAGGCTAGGGGGCACTGAAGCTTTCTTT.

The chain links TRBV4-2 to TRBJ2-1; 8 positions agree with TRBD1. Germline V gives CDR1 LGHNA, CDR2 YNFKEQ. After removal of 0 bases from V and 7 bases from J, the junction contained 5 bases not matched to a gene. CDR3 length: 15 residues. DNA for the CDR3: TGTGCCAGCAGCCAAGATCGGGACAGGAGGAATGAGCAGTTCTTC. The encoded protein is CASSQDRDRRNEQFF.

This chain uses TRBV5-1 with TRBJ2-2; D is perhaps TRBD2 (6 bases). The CDR3 spans 15 residues. Germline V gene lookup returns CDR1 SGHRS and CDR2 YFSETQ. V was shortened by 4 bases and J by 7 bases, with 17 bases between the two germline ends. CDR3 DNA: TGCGCCAGCAGCGAAACGGGACGGGGACTCGGGGAGCTGTTTTTT. Translating it yields CASSETGRGLGELFF.

The chain links TRBV24-1 to TRBJ2-2, with 8 bases fitting TRBD1. Germline lookup yields CDR1 KGHDR and CDR2 SFDVKD. Losses at the gene ends were 4 bases for V and 3 bases for J; bases not matched to a gene: 9. This CDR3 contains 17 residues. Here the CDR3 DNA reads TGTGCCACCAGTGACAAAGTAGCACAGGGGGACACCGGGGAGCTGTTTTTT. Its protein is CATSDKVAQGDTGELFF.

The rearrangement joins TRBV14 to TRBJ2-1, with 11 bases aligning to TRBD2. The CDR3 sequence is 16 residues long. Germline V gene sequence: CDR1 SGHDN, CDR2 FVKESK. After removal of 4 bases from V and 9 bases from J, the junction contained 11 bases not matched to a gene. The CDR3, as DNA: TGTGCCAGCAGCCGCGGGGGTAGCGGGAGGGCAGGTGAGCAGTTCTTC. Its protein product is CASSRGGSGRAGEQFF.

The chain joins TRBV7-6 to TRBJ1-1, with a tentative D call TRBD1 (6 bases). The CDR3 spans 17 residues. Looked up from germline, CDR1 is SGHVS and CDR2 is FNYEAQ. Trimming took off 2 bases at V and 1 base at J, with 17 bases between the two ends. In DNA form, the CDR3 reads TGTGCCAGCAGCTTAAGTCGTAGGGGGTTCGGGAACACTGAAGCTTTCTTT. Translation: CASSLSRRGFGNTEAFF.

The CDR3: CASSQGAQTQYF. The CDR3 DNA follows: TGTGCCAGCAGCCAAGGAGCCCAGACCCAGTACTTC. The rearrangement links TRBV3-1 (or the pseudogene TRBV3-2) to TRBJ2-5, with D uncertain. Trimming pared 1 base from V and 6 bases from J, leaving 6 bases between. This CDR3 has 12 amino acids. CDR1 is LGHDT and CDR2 is YNNKEL in the germline V gene (reference sequence).

The chain uses TRBV28 and TRBJ2-1; TRBD2 matches at 10 bases. The CDR3 length is 18 residues. The V gene end was trimmed by 3 bases and the J gene end by 9 bases; junction bases not matched to a gene: 17. Germline V gene sequence: CDR1 MDHEN, CDR2 SYDVKM. CDR3 coding DNA: TGTGCCAGCAGTTTTGAGACCCCTAGCGGGAGATTTCAGAGTGAGCAGTTCTTC. Translating gives CASSFETPSGRFQSEQFF.

V and J are TRBV11-3 and TRBJ2-1; 8 bases fit TRBD2. In germline, CDR1 is SGHNT, CDR2 YENEEA. The CDR3 has 14 residues. The V and J ends lost 5 bases and 6 bases, in that order; junction bases with no gene match: 6. The CDR3 loop is CASSGGAGVNEQFF. The DNA for the CDR3 is TGTGCCAGCAGCGGAGGAGCGGGAGTCAATGAGCAGTTCTTC.

This clone was observed once. The V and J genes are TRBV19 and TRBJ1-2; 7 bases are shared with TRBD1. V gave up 7 bases and J gave up 5 bases; unmatched junction bases: 7. Germline CDR1 LNHDA, CDR2 SQIVND (reference sequence). The CDR3 length is 13 residues. For the CDR3, the DNA is TGTGCCAGTAAAAAAGACAGGGAATATGGCTACACCTTC. This codes for CASKKDREYGYTF.

In DNA form, the CDR3 reads TGTGCCACCAGCAGAGATCCCCGGAGACTGGAGTCCTACGAGCAGTACTTC. Its translation: CATSRDPRRLESYEQYF. The chain carries TRBV15 and TRBJ2-7; no reliable D call. Trimming cost V 0 bases and J 1 base, with 16 bases left between them. Germline lookup yields CDR1 LNHNV and CDR2 YYDKDF (reference sequence). This CDR3 contains 17 residues.

This chain connects TRBV7-2 to TRBJ2-1, with 7 bases fitting TRBD2. Trimming took 1 base from V and 5 from J; bases not matched to a gene: 5. This CDR3 is built from 15 residues. Germline loops: CDR1 SGHTA, CDR2 FQGNSA. The CDR3 DNA sequence: TGTGCCAGCAGCTTAGGGCTGGGAGGGGACAATGAGCAGTTCTTC. Translation: CASSLGLGGDNEQFF.

J is TRBJ1-3 and V is TRBV19, with D uncertain. This CDR3 contains 16 residues. The germline V gene encodes CDR1 LNHDA and CDR2 SQIVND (reference sequence). With 3 bases removed from V and 0 bases from J, the gap between germline ends came to 12 bases. The CDR3 here is CASSIIVSFSGNTIYF. The CDR3 DNA follows: TGTGCCAGTAGTATCATCGTTAGCTTCTCTGGAAACACCATATATTTT.

The V and J genes are TRBV18 and TRBJ2-5; 9 bases agree with TRBD1. Looked up from germline, CDR1 is KGHSH and CDR2 is LQKENI. The V and J ends lost 5 bases and 0 bases, in that order; junction bases with no gene match: 7. This CDR3 contains 16 residues. CDR3 bases: TGTGCCAGCTCAACGAGGGACAGGGACTACCAAGAGACCCAGTACTTC. This encodes CASSTRDRDYQETQYF.

CDR3 nucleotides: TGTGCCAGCAGCTTCGGGGGAGACCGGGGATATGGCTACACCTTC. It specifies CASSFGGDRGYGYTF. The chain has TRBV7-2 and TRBJ1-2, with D maybe TRBD1 (5 bases). Trimming removed 3 bases from V and 5 bases from J, with 16 bases in between. Germline V gene data show CDR1 as SGHTA and CDR2 as FQGNSA. There are 15 residues in the CDR3.

The rearrangement uses TRBV9 and TRBJ2-1; 10 nucleotides align to TRBD2. V lost 3 bases and J lost 4; bases outside the gene matches: 4. In germline, CDR1 is SGDLS, CDR2 YYNGEE. CDR3 length equals 15 residues. The chain's CDR3 is CASSASGGTYNEQFF. The CDR3 DNA follows: TGTGCCAGCAGCGCTAGCGGGGGAACGTACAATGAGCAGTTCTTC. Looking up the rest from reference TRBV9 and TRBJ2-1 gives the full variable domain: DSGVTQTPKHLITATGQRVTLRCSPRSGDLSVYWYQQSLDQGLQFLIQYYNGEERAKGNILERFSAQQFPDLHSELNLSSLELGDSALYFCASSASGGTYNEQFFGPGTRLTVL.

The V and J genes are TRBV24-1 and TRBJ2-2; possibly TRBD2 for D (5 bases). Trimming left V 3 bases short and J 4 bases short, with 14 bases between. The CDR3 has 16 amino acids. Germline V gives CDR1 KGHDR, CDR2 SFDVKD. The CDR3 sequence: CATSDGRHSVTGELFF. DNA for the CDR3: TGTGCCACCAGTGATGGGAGACACTCGGTCACCGGGGAGCTGTTTTTT.

The rearrangement links TRBV4-1 to TRBJ2-3, with 7 bases fitting TRBD1. The CDR3 is made up of 15 amino acids. The junction had 8 bases not matched to a gene; V was cut back by 4 bases and J by 4 bases. The V gene's germline CDR1 is MGHRA and CDR2 YSYEKL. CDR3 coding DNA: TGCGCCAGCAGCCGCGGTGAGGGGGCCGCAGATACGCAGTATTTT. Amino acids: CASSRGEGAADTQYF.